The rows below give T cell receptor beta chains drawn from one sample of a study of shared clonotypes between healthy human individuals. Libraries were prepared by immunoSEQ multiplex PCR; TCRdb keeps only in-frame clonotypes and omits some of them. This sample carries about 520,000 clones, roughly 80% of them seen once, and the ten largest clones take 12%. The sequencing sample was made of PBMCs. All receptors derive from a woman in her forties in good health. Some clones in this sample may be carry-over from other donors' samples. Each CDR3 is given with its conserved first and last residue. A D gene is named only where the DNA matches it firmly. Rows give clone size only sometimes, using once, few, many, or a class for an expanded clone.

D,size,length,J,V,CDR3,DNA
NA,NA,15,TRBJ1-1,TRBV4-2,CASSQSRRENTEAFF,TGTGCCAGCAGCCAATCCCGGAGGGAGAACACTGAAGCTTTCTTT
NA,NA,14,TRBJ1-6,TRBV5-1,CASSLVEGNSPLHF,TGCGCCAGCAGCTTGGTGGAGGGCAATTCACCCCTCCACTTT
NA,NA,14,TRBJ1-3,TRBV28,CASSPTFSGNTIYF,TGTGCCAGCAGTCCAACCTTCTCTGGAAACACCATATATTTT
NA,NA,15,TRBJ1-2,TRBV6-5,CASSYQIGGLDGYTF,TGTGCCAGCAGTTACCAGATAGGGGGTTTGGACGGCTACACCTTC
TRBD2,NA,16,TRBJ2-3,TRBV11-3,CASSTGLAGNTDTQYF,TGTGCCAGCAGCACCGGACTAGCGGGGAACACAGATACGCAGTATTTT
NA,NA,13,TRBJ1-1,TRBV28,CASSLGWGGYAFF,TGTGCCAGCAGTTTGGGGTGGGGAGGGTACGCTTTCTTT
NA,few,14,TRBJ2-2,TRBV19,CASKPTEYTGELFF,TGTGCCAGTAAGCCAACAGAGTACACCGGGGAGCTGTTTTTT
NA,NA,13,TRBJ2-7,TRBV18,CASSPRASGEQYF,TGTGCCAGCTCACCAAGGGCCTCCGGGGAGCAGTACTTC
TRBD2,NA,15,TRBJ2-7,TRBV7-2,CASSFGLAGRYEQYF,TGTGCCAGCAGCTTCGGACTAGCGGGCCGGTACGAGCAGTACTTC
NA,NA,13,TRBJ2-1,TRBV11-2,CASSLELTNEQFF,TGTGCCAGCAGCTTAGAACTAACCAATGAGCAGTTCTTC
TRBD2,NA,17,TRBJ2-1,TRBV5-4,CASSQGLAGGSYNEQFF,TGTGCCAGCAGCCAGGGACTAGCGGGAGGTTCCTACAATGAGCAGTTCTTC
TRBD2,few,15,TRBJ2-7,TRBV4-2,CASSQEGSGPYEQYF,TGTGCCAGCAGCCAAGAAGGTAGCGGGCCTTACGAGCAGTACTTC
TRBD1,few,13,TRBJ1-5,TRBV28,CASRQQGAQPQHF,TGTGCCAGCAGACAACAGGGGGCTCAGCCCCAGCATTTT
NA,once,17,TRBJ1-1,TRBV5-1,CASTSLGLRGTDTEAFF,TGCGCCAGCACCTCCTTGGGGCTACGGGGCACCGACACTGAAGCTTTCTTT
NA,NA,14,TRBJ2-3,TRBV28,CASTQSGNADTQYF,TGTGCCAGCACCCAATCCGGGAACGCAGATACGCAGTATTTT
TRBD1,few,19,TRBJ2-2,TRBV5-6,CASSFIPGTGGSRAGELFF,TGTGCCAGCAGCTTTATTCCCGGGACAGGGGGCTCTAGGGCCGGGGAGCTGTTTTTT
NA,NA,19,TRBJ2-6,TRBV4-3,CASSQDPWRSNSGANVLTF,TGCGCCAGCAGCCAAGATCCGTGGAGGAGTAACTCTGGGGCCAACGTCCTGACTTTC
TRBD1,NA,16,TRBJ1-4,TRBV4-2,CASSQEGTGGIEKLFF,TGTGCCAGCAGCCAAGAGGGGACAGGGGGAATAGAAAAACTGTTTTTT
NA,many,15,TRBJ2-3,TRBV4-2,CASSQDKRITDTQYF,TGTGCCAGCAGCCAAGATAAGCGAATCACAGATACGCAGTATTTT
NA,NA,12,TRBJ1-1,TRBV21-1,CASGAWYTEAFF,TGTGCCAGCGGGGCCTGGTACACTGAAGCTTTCTTT
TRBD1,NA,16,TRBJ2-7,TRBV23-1,CASSPKDGQGEYEQYF,TGCGCCAGCAGTCCCAAGGATGGACAGGGGGAATACGAGCAGTACTTC
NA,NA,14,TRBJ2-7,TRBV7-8,CASSLEPGPYEQYF,TGTGCCAGCAGCTTAGAGCCGGGCCCCTACGAGCAGTACTTC
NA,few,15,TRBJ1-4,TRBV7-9,CASSPTGFANEKLFF,TGTGCCAGCAGCCCCACAGGGTTCGCTAATGAAAAACTGTTTTTT
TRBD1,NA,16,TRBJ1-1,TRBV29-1,CSVMRDSRFMNTEAFF,TGCAGCGTTATGCGGGACAGTAGGTTCATGAACACTGAAGCTTTCTTT
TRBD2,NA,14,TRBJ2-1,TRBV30,CAWRLAGGKHEQFF,TGTGCCTGGAGGCTAGCGGGAGGTAAACATGAGCAGTTCTTC
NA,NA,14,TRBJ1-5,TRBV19,CASSGDSLNQPQHF,TGTGCCAGTAGTGGTGATAGCCTTAATCAGCCCCAGCATTTT
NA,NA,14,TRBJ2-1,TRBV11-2,CASSLDLLVSEQFF,TGTGCCAGCAGCTTAGATTTGCTAGTAAGTGAGCAGTTCTTC
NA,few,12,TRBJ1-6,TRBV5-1,CASSLGNSPLHF,TGCGCCAGCAGCTTAGGGAATTCACCCCTCCACTTT
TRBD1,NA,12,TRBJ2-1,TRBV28,CATIGTEGRQFF,TGTGCCACCATAGGGACAGAGGGTCGGCAGTTCTTC
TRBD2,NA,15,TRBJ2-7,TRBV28,CASSVTGTSAYEQYF,TGTGCCAGCAGTGTAACCGGGACTAGCGCCTACGAGCAGTACTTC
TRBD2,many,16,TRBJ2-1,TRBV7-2,CASSRARVAGYNEQFF,TGTGCCAGCAGCCGCGCCAGGGTAGCGGGCTACAATGAGCAGTTCTTC
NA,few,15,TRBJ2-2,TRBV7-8,CASSLQGAGAGELFF,TGTGCCAGCAGCTTGCAAGGGGCCGGGGCCGGGGAGCTGTTTTTT
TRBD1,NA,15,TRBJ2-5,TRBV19,CASSIGTAIQETQYF,TGTGCCAGTAGTATTGGGACAGCCATCCAAGAGACCCAGTACTTC
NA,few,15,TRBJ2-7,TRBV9,CASTQSSSAEGEQYF,TGTGCCAGCACCCAAAGTTCTAGCGCGGAGGGGGAGCAGTACTTC
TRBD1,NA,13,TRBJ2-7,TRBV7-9,CASSKTGSYEQYF,TGTGCCAGCAGCAAGACAGGGTCCTACGAGCAGTACTTC
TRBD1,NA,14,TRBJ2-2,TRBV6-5,CASSWNRGTGELFF,TGTGCCAGCAGTTGGAACAGGGGAACCGGGGAGCTGTTTTTT
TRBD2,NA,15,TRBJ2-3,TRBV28,CASSFSGRARDTQYF,TGTGCCAGCAGTTTTAGCGGGAGGGCCAGAGATACGCAGTATTTT
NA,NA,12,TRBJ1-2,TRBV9,CASSVGSYGYTF,TGTGCCAGCAGCGTCGGGAGCTATGGCTACACCTTC
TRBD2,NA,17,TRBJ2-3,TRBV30,CAWNPSGEIYWKDTQYF,TGTGCCTGGAATCCTAGCGGGGAAATATACTGGAAGGATACGCAGTATTTT
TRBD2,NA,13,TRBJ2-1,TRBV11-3,CASSLAGEGEQFF,TGTGCCAGCAGCCTAGCGGGAGAAGGTGAGCAGTTCTTC
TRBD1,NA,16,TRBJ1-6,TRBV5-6,CASSLGPQGNNSPLHF,TGTGCCAGCAGCTTGGGCCCACAGGGGAATAATTCACCCCTCCACTTT